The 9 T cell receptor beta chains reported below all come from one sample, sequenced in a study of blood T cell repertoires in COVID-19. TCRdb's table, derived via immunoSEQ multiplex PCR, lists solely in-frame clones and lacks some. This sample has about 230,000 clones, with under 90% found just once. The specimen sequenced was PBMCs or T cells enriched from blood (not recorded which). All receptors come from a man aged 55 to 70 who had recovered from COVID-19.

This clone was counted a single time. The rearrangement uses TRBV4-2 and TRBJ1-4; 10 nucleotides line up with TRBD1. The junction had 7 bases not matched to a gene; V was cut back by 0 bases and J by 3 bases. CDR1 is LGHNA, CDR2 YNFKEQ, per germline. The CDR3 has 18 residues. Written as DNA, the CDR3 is TGTGCCAGCAGCCAAGATCCGGGACAGGGGTCTTCTAATGAAAAACTGTTTTTT. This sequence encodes CASSQDPGQGSSNEKLFF.

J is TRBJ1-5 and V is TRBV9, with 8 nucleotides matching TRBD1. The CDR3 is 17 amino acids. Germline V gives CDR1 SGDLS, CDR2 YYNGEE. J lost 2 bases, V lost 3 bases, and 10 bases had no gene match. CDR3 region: CASSADPTGDGNQPQHF. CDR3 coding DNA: TGTGCCAGCAGCGCAGACCCGACAGGGGACGGCAATCAGCCCCAGCATTTT. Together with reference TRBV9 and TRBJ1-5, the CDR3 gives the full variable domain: DSGVTQTPKHLITATGQRVTLRCSPRSGDLSVYWYQQSLDQGLQFLIQYYNGEERAKGNILERFSAQQFPDLHSELNLSSLELGDSALYFCASSADPTGDGNQPQHFGDGTRLSIL.

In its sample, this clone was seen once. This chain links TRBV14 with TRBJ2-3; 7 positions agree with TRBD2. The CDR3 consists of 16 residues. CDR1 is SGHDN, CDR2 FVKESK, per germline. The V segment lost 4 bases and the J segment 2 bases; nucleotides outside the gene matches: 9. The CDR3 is CASSPPARGYTDTQYF. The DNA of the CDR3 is TGTGCCAGCAGCCCCCCTGCGCGGGGGTACACAGATACGCAGTATTTT.

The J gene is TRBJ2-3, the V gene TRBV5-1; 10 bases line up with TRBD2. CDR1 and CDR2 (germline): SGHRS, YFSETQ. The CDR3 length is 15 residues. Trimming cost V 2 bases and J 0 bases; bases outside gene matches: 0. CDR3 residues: CASSLAGGSTDTQYF. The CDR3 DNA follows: TGCGCCAGCAGCTTAGCGGGGGGGAGCACAGATACGCAGTATTTT.

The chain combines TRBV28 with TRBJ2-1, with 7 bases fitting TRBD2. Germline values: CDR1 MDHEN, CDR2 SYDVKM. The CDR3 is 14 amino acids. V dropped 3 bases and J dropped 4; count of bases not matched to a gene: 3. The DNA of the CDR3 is TGTGCCAGCAGTTTGGGGACTACGTACAATGAGCAGTTCTTC. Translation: CASSLGTTYNEQFF.

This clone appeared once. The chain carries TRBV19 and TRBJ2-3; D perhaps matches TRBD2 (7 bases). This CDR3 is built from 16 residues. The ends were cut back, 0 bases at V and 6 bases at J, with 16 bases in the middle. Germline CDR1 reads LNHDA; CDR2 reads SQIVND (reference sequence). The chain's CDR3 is CASSIDSRGGRDTQYF. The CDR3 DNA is TGTGCCAGTAGTATAGATTCGAGGGGGGGCAGGGATACGCAGTATTTT.

The CDR3 is CASSMDSNEKLFF. For the CDR3, the DNA is TGTGCCAGCAGTATGGACAGTAATGAAAAACTGTTTTTT. V usage is TRBV2 and J usage is TRBJ1-4; tentative D call: TRBD1 (6 bases). This CDR3 spans 13 amino acids. CDR1 is SNHLY, CDR2 FYNNEI, per germline. The V end lost 5 bases, the J end lost 4 bases, and 8 bases lay between the germline ends.

CDR3 in amino acids: CASSVEGGVGGYTF. In DNA form, the CDR3 reads TGTGCCAGCAGCGTAGAGGGAGGGGTCGGAGGCTACACCTTC. The chain uses TRBV9 and TRBJ1-2; maybe TRBD1 (5 bases). The CDR3 runs 14 residues. From germline, CDR1 is SGDLS and CDR2 YYNGEE. V was trimmed by 0 bases and J by 8 bases, leaving 14 bases between them.

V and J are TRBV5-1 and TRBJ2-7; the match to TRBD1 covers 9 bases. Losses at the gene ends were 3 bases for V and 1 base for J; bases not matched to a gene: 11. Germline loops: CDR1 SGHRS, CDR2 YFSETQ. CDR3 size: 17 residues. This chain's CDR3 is CASSSGPGQGRSYEQYF. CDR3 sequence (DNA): TGCGCCAGCAGCTCTGGGCCGGGACAGGGCCGGTCCTACGAGCAGTACTTC.